This entry lists 13 T cell receptor beta chains sequenced from one sample in a study of cytomegalovirus exposure and HLA in healthy donors. Amplification used 60 Vbeta primers and 13 Jbeta primers. Sequencing was performed with immunoSEQ multiplex PCR; in TCRdb, only in-frame clones are kept and a portion is missing. The profile shows roughly 300,000 clones, roughly 90% of them singletons. Sequencing was done on a sample of PBMCs. All receptors come from a man aged 40-55 years in good health and CMV-seropositive.

The gene calls are TRBV6-1 and TRBJ1-2; 12 nucleotides agree with TRBD1. V trimming: 4 bases; J trimming: 8 bases; junction bases outside the gene matches: 8. Germline CDR1 MNHNS, CDR2 SASEGT. This CDR3 spans 15 amino acids. The DNA of the CDR3 is TGTGCCAGCAGTGGGGGGACAGGGGGCGCGGAGGGCTACACCTTC. Its protein product is CASSGGTGGAEGYTF.

This chain joins TRBV11-3 and TRBJ2-1, with 8 bases matching TRBD1. The CDR3 is 16 amino acids. With 1 base clipped from V and 6 bases from J, the junction kept 8 bases outside the gene matches. Germline CDR1 SGHNT, CDR2 YENEEA. In nucleotides, the CDR3 is TGTGCCAGCAGCTTAGGGCCGCAGGGGGCGGCCAATGAGCAGTTCTTC. Residues: CASSLGPQGAANEQFF.

The J gene is TRBJ1-1, the V gene TRBV19; no reliable D call. From germline, CDR1 is LNHDA and CDR2 SQIVND (reference sequence). CDR3 length: 15 amino acids. The ends were cut back, 3 bases at V and 3 bases at J, with 14 bases in the middle. DNA for the CDR3: TGTGCCAGTAGTATTCTGGCCTCCCTGGACACTGAAGCTTTCTTT. Translating gives CASSILASLDTEAFF.

CDR3: CAWSVLGGTEAFF. The CDR3 DNA follows: TGTGCCTGGAGTGTACTGGGGGGGACTGAAGCTTTCTTT. The chain couples TRBV30 to TRBJ1-1, with TRBD1 as a possible D gene (5 bases). From germline, CDR1 is GTSNPN and CDR2 SVGIG (reference sequence). V was cut by 0 bases and J by 5 bases, with 10 bases left in between. The CDR3 is 13 amino acids.

This chain joins TRBV5-1 and TRBJ1-1; 9 bases are a match to TRBD1. Germline CDR1 SGHRS, CDR2 YFSETQ. Trimming removed 4 bases from V and 1 base from J; junction bases left unmatched: 2. This CDR3 region has 14 residues. This CDR3 is CASSGTGRNTEAFF. The DNA for the CDR3 is TGCGCCAGCAGCGGGACAGGGCGGAACACTGAAGCTTTCTTT.

The chain carries TRBV5-1 and TRBJ2-7; 8 positions agree with TRBD1. The CDR3 sequence is 15 residues long. Germline values: CDR1 SGHRS, CDR2 YFSETQ. Germline trimming cut 7 bases from V and 1 base from J; bases unmatched to any gene: 10. This CDR3 reads CASSTQGDVSYEQYF. DNA for the CDR3: TGCGCCAGCTCAACACAGGGGGACGTATCCTACGAGCAGTACTTC.

This clone came up once. The V gene is TRBV27, the J gene TRBJ1-2; 8 positions agree with TRBD1. CDR1 and CDR2 from the germline V gene are MNHEY and SMNVEV (reference sequence). This CDR3 is built from 14 residues. With V trimmed by 2 bases and J by 8 bases, 7 bases remained unmatched. The CDR3 nucleotides read TGTGCCAGCAGTTTAGAGGGCAGGGGGCTGGGCTACACCTTC. Its translation: CASSLEGRGLGYTF.

The chain couples TRBV11-3 to TRBJ2-2, with D possibly matching TRBD1 (6 bases). V lost 5 bases and J 5 bases, leaving 12 bases between the germline ends. Per the germline V gene, CDR1 is SGHNT and CDR2 is YENEEA. The CDR3 has 14 amino acids. For the CDR3, the DNA is TGTGCCAGCAGCCCCGGACAGTATACCGGGGAGCTGTTTTTT. Its protein is CASSPGQYTGELFF.

The V gene is TRBV12-5, the J gene TRBJ2-1; 10 positions agree with TRBD2. J was trimmed by 2 bases and V by 0 bases; bases with no gene match: 1. The CDR3 has 16 amino acids. Germline CDR1 reads LGHNT; CDR2 reads FRNRAP. The CDR3 DNA reads as TGTGCTAGTGGTTTGGTAGCGGGAGGGCCCTACAATGAGCAGTTCTTC. Translating gives CASGLVAGGPYNEQFF.

The rearrangement links TRBV6-6 to TRBJ2-5; D might be TRBD1 (5 bases). This CDR3 comprises 14 residues. The V end was cut by 0 bases, the J end by 5 bases, with 10 bases between. Per germline, CDR1 MNHNY and CDR2 SVGAGI (reference sequence). CDR3 nucleotide sequence: TGTGCCAGCAGTTACTCGAAGGGGTGGGAGACCCAGTACTTC. Amino acids: CASSYSKGWETQYF.

Only one count was recorded for this clone. This sequence joins TRBV2 and TRBJ1-2, with 9 bases matching TRBD1. Trimming at V came to 6 bases and at J to 4 bases, leaving 9 bases not matched to a gene. Germline V gene lookup returns CDR1 SNHLY and CDR2 FYNNEI. CDR3 length equals 15 residues. The DNA of the CDR3 is TGTGCCAGCAGACCACAGGGGGCGCTTGGCTATGGCTACACCTTC. This codes for CASRPQGALGYGYTF.

This clone was recorded a few times. The chain recombines TRBV7-9 with TRBJ2-3, with 9 bases lining up with TRBD2. The CDR3 is 18 residues long. CDR1 and CDR2 (germline): SEHNR, FQNEAQ (reference sequence). V lost 1 base and J lost 3; bases outside the gene matches: 11. In nucleotides, the CDR3 is TGTGCCAGCAGCTTAGTTTGGGTGCGGGAGGGCCTGACAGATACGCAGTATTTT. It yields the protein CASSLVWVREGLTDTQYF.

This chain links TRBV25-1 with TRBJ1-3; D remains unclear. The V and J ends lost 1 base and 4 bases respectively, with 8 bases between them. The germline gives CDR1 MGHDK, CDR2 SYGVNS. The CDR3 is 14 residues long. CDR3 region: CASSELRVGNTIYF. Here the CDR3 DNA reads TGTGCCAGCAGTGAATTACGGGTCGGAAACACCATATATTTT.